One and the same sample provided the 8 T cell receptor beta chains below, sequenced in a study of graft-versus-host responses after intestinal transplantation. Generated by immunoSEQ multiplex PCR, the TCRdb table keeps only in-frame clones and is missing some. This repertoire shows about 90,000 clones, roughly 90% found once; its top ten account for 0.5%. Their cognate antigens are unknown. The specimen comprised unstimulated CD8+ T cells sorted from spleen or lymph node cells, sampled before intestinal transplant. These receptors were obtained from a human donor who received an intestinal transplant.

This clone was detected only once. The chain recombines TRBV10-1 with TRBJ2-1, with 9 bases fitting TRBD2. Germline CDR1 WNHNN, CDR2 SYGVQD (reference sequence). The CDR3 runs to 13 residues. V was clipped by 4 bases and J by 7 bases; unmatched bases: 2. For the CDR3, the DNA is TGCGCCAGCAGTGTGCGGGAGGGTAATGAGCAGTTCTTC. Protein sequence: CASSVREGNEQFF.

J is TRBJ1-1 and V is TRBV4-3, with TRBD1 matching over 9 bases. In germline, CDR1 is LGHNA, CDR2 YSLEER. V dropped 4 bases and J dropped 1; count of bases not matched to a gene: 4. The CDR3 runs to 15 residues. The CDR3 spells CASSPGTGRNTEAFF. The CDR3 DNA reads TGCGCCAGCAGCCCGGGGACAGGGAGGAACACTGAAGCTTTCTTT.

The chain has TRBV5-1 and TRBJ2-1; TRBD1 matches 8 bases. Losses at the gene ends were 5 bases for V and 2 bases for J; bases not matched to a gene: 9. The CDR3 is 16 amino acids. Germline CDR1 is SGHRS and CDR2 is YFSETQ. The DNA of the CDR3 is TGCGCCAGCAGACTGGGACAGGACCCAACCTACAATGAGCAGTTCTTC. This gives the protein CASRLGQDPTYNEQFF. Full variable domain (rest looked up from reference TRBV5-1 and TRBJ2-1): KAGVTQTPRYLIKTRGQQVTLSCSPISGHRSVSWYQQTPGQGLQFLFEYFSETQRNKGNFPGRFSGRQFSNSRSEMNVSTLELGDSALYLCASRLGQDPTYNEQFFGPGTRLTVL.

The rearrangement links TRBV9 to TRBJ2-1; the D is unclear. The V end lost 0 bases, the J end lost 5 bases, and 6 bases lay between the germline ends. Germline V CDR1 and CDR2: SGDLS, YYNGEE. The CDR3 covers 13 residues. The CDR3 sequence: CASSVVPDNEQFF. In DNA, the CDR3 is TGTGCCAGCAGCGTAGTACCAGACAATGAGCAGTTCTTC.

The chain carries TRBV27 and TRBJ2-7, with 8 bases lining up with TRBD1. The V gene's germline CDR1 is MNHEY and CDR2 SMNVEV (reference sequence). V shed 3 bases and J 3 bases; nucleotides not matched to a gene: 7. The CDR3 is 15 residues long. CDR3 coding DNA: TGTGCCAGCAGTTTTTCTACAGGGGGTGACTACGAGCAGTACTTC. Amino acids: CASSFSTGGDYEQYF.

This clone showed up just once. The gene calls are TRBV7-9 and TRBJ2-5; 11 positions match TRBD2. The tail of the sequence fits TRBJ2-7 better, so the J call may be wrong. Germline CDR1 SEHNR, CDR2 FQNEAQ (reference sequence). The CDR3 covers 14 residues. Here the CDR3 reads CASRTGTSGYEQYF. In DNA form, the CDR3 reads TGTGCCAGCAGGACCGGGACTAGCGGATACGAGCAGTACTTC.

The V call is TRBV4-3, the J call TRBJ2-2; unclear D gene. Germline CDR1 LGHNA, CDR2 YSLEER. The CDR3 contains 15 residues. Trimming pared 4 bases from V and 2 bases from J, leaving 11 bases between. In DNA, the CDR3 is TGCGCCAGCAGCCGAGCCACTCCCAACACCGGGGAGCTGTTTTTT. Encoded protein: CASSRATPNTGELFF.

The rearrangement joins TRBV7-2 to TRBJ2-3; tentatively, D is TRBD1 (6 bases). Germline V gives CDR1 SGHTA, CDR2 FQGNSA. This CDR3 comprises 14 residues. The V gene lost 5 bases and the J gene lost 5 bases, with 14 bases spanning the gap. The CDR3 here is CASSNRVLGDTQYF. The CDR3 DNA reads as TGTGCCAGCAGCAACAGGGTCCTTGGAGATACGCAGTATTTT.